The T cell receptor (beta chain) under discussion was sequenced for a study of T cell repertoires in cytomegalovirus infection. Study details: From public TCR beta signatures came an indication of both CMV infection and matching HLA type.

In its sample, this clonotype was seen a few times. Its antigen is not identified. V lost 5 bases to trimming and J lost 2 bases; unmatched junction nucleotides: 11. The CDR3 loop spans 18 amino acids. Looked up from germline, CDR1 is MNHNY and CDR2 is SVGAGI (reference sequence). Broader study findings: The study identified carriers of CMV plus the relevant HLA from cumulative public TCR beta family frequency. Dominating the ex vivo response were HLA-C-restricted CMV-specific TCR beta clonotypes.

TCRdb recomputed calls from the reads with MiXCR, one row per CDR3 protein. The sample lists roughly 200,000 distinct CDR3 sequences; less than 9.5% were seen once. The sequenced sample was PBMCs. This sequence was found in a human donor in good health (CMV status not recorded). Some clones in this sample may be carry-over from other donors' samples. The chain employs TRBV6-6 and TRBJ2-4, with 11 bases matching TRBD1. The CDR3 region is CASSAGTGGVGTKNIQYF. CDR3 nucleotides: TGTGCCAGCAGTGCCGGGACAGGGGGTGTGGGGACCAAAAACATTCAGTACTTC.